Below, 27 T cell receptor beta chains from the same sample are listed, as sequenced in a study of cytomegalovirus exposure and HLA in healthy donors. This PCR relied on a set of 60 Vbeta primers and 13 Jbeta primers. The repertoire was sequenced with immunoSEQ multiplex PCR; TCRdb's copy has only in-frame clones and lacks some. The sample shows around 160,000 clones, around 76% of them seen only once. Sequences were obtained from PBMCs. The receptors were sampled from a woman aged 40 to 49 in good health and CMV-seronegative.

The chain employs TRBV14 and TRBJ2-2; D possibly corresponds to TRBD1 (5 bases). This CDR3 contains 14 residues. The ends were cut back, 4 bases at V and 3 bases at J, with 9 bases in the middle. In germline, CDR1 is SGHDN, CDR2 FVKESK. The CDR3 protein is CASSRQTYTGELFF. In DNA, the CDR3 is TGTGCCAGCAGCCGACAGACTTACACCGGGGAGCTGTTTTTT.

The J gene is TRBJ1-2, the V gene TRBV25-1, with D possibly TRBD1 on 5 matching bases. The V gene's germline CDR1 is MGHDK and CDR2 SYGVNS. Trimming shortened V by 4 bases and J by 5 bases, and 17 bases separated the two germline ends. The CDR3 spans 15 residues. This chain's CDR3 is CASSADPNGAYGYTF. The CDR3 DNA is TGTGCCAGCAGTGCGGACCCTAATGGGGCTTATGGCTACACCTTC.

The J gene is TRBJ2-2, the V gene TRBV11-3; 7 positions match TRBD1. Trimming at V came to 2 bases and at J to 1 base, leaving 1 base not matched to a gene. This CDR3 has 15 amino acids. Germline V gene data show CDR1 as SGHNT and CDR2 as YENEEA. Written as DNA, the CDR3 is TGTGCCAGCAGCTTATGGACAGGGAACACCGGGGAGCTGTTTTTT. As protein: CASSLWTGNTGELFF.

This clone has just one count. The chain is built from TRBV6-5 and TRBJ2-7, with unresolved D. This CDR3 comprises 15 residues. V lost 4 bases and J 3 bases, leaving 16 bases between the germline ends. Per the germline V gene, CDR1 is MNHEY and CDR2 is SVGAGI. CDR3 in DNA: TGTGCCAGCAGTTCCGCTGGCCTTCTCCTCTACGAGCAGTACTTC. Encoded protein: CASSSAGLLLYEQYF.

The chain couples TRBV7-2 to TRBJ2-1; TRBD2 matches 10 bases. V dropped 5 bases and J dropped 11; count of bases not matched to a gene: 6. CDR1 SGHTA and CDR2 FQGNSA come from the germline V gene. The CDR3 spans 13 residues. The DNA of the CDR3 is TGTGCCAGCAGCGACCCGGGACTAGCGAAGCAGTTCTTC. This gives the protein CASSDPGLAKQFF. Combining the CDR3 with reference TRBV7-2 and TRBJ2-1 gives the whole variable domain GAGVSQSPSNKVTEKGKDVELRCDPISGHTALYWYRQSLGQGLEFLIYFQGNSAPDKSGLPSDRFSAERTGGSVSTLTIQRTQQEDSAVYLCASSDPGLAKQFFGPGTRLTVL.

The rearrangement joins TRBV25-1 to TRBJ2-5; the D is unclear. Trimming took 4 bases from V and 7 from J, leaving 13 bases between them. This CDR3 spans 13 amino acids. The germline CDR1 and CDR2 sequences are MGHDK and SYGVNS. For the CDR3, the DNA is TGTGCCAGCAGTGGCGGTAGCTTAGGGACCCAGTACTTC. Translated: CASSGGSLGTQYF.

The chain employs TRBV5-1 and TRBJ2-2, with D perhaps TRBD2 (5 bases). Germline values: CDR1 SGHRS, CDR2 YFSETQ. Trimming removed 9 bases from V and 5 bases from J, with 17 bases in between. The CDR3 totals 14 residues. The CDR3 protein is CATTDEGLTGELFF. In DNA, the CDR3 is TGCGCCACCACGGACGAGGGTCTTACCGGGGAGCTGTTTTTT. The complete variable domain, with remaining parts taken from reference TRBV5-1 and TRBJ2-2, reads KAGVTQTPRYLIKTRGQQVTLSCSPISGHRSVSWYQQTPGQGLQFLFEYFSETQRNKGNFPGRFSGRQFSNSRSEMNVSTLELGDSALYLCATTDEGLTGELFFGEGSRLTVL.

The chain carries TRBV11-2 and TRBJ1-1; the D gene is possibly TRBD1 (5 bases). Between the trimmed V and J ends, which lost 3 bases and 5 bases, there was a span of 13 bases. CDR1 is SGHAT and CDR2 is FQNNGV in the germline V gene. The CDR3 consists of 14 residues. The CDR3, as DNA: TGTGCCAGCAGCTTCGGGGGACTGGGGACTGAAGCTTTCTTT. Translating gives CASSFGGLGTEAFF. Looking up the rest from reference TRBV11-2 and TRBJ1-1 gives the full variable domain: EAGVAQSPRYKIIEKRQSVAFWCNPISGHATLYWYQQILGQGPKLLIQFQNNGVVDDSQLPKDRFSAERLKGVDSTLKIQPAKLEDSAVYLCASSFGGLGTEAFFGQGTRLTVV.

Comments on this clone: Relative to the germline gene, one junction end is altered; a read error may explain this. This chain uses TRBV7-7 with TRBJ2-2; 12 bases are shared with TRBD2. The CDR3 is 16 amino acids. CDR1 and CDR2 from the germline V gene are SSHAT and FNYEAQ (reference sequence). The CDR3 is CASSPRTSGDTGELFF. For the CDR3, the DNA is TGTGCTAGCAGCCCCCGGACTAGCGGGGACACCGGGGAGCTGTTTTTT.

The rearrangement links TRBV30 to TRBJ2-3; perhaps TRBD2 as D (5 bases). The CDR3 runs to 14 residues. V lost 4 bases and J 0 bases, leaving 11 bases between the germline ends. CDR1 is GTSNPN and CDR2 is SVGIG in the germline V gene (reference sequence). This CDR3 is CAWKGLQSTDTQYF. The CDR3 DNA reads TGTGCCTGGAAAGGACTCCAAAGCACAGATACGCAGTATTTT.

CDR3 in amino acids: CASSRDSQETQYF. CDR3 DNA: TGTGCCAGCAGCCGGGACTCCCAAGAGACCCAGTACTTC. This chain connects TRBV7-3 to TRBJ2-5, with a tentative D call TRBD2 (6 bases). CDR1 and CDR2 from the germline V gene are SGHTA and FQGTGA. Trimming took off 5 bases at V and 1 base at J, with 8 bases between the two ends. The CDR3 runs to 13 residues.

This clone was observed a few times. CDR3 amino acids: CASSVAAGDADTQYF. DNA for the CDR3: TGTGCCAGCAGTGTGGCGGCGGGAGATGCAGATACGCAGTATTTT. The rearrangement joins TRBV2 to TRBJ2-3; 7 positions match TRBD2. J lost 4 bases, V lost 4 bases, and 8 bases had no gene match. Looked up from germline, CDR1 is SNHLY and CDR2 is FYNNEI. The CDR3 is made up of 15 amino acids.

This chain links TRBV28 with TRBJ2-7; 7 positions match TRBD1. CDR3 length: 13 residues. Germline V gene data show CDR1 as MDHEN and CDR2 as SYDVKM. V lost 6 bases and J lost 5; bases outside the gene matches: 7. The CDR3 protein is CASRTGTANEQYF. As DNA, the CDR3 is TGTGCCAGCAGGACCGGGACAGCCAACGAGCAGTACTTC.

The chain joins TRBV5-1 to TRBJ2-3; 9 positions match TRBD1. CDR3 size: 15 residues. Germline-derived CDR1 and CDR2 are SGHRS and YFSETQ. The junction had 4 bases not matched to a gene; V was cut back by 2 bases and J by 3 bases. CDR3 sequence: CASSLGDRATDTQYF. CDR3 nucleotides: TGCGCCAGCAGCTTAGGGGACAGGGCTACAGATACGCAGTATTTT.

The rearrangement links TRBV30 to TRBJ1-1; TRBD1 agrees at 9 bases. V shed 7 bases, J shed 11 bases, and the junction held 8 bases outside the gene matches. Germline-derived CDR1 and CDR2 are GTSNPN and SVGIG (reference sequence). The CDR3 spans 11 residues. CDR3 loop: CAYSDRGEAFF. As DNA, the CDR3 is TGTGCCTACTCGGACAGGGGAGAGGCTTTCTTT.

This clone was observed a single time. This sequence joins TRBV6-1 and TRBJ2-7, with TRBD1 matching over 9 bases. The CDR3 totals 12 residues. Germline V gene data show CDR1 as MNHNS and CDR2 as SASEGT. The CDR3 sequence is CGTGQGEREQYF. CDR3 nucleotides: TGTGGAACGGGACAGGGAGAACGCGAGCAGTACTTC.

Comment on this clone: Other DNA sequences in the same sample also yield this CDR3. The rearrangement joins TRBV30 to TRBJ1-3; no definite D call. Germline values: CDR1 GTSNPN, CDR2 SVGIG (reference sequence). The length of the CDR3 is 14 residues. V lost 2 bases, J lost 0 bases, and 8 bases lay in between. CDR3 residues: CAWSPGSSGNTIYF. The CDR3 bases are TGTGCCTGGAGTCCGGGTTCCTCTGGAAACACCATATATTTT.

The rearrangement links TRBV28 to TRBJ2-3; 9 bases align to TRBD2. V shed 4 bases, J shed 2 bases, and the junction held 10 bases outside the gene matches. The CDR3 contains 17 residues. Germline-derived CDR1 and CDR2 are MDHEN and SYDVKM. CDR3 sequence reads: CASSSLVKRGDTDTQYF. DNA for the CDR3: TGTGCCAGCAGTTCCCTCGTTAAGCGGGGGGACACAGATACGCAGTATTTT.

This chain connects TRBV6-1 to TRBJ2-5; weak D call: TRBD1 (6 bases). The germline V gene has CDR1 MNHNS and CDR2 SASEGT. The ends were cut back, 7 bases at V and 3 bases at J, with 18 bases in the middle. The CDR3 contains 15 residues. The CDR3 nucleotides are TGTGCCAGCACGAAGCAGGGGTTGAGGGAAGAGACCCAGTACTTC. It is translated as CASTKQGLREETQYF.

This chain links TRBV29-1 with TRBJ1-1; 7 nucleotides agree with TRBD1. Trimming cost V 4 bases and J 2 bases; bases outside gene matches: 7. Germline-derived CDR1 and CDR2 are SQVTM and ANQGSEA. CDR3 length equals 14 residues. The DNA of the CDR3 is TGCAGCGTTGTAGTAGGGACAGCCAACACTGAAGCTTTCTTT. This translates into CSVVVGTANTEAFF.

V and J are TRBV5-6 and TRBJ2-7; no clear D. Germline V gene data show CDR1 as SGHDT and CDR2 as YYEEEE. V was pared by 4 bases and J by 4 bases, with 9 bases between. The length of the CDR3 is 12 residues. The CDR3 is CASSGGFYEQYF. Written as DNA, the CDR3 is TGTGCCAGCAGCGGCGGATTTTACGAGCAGTACTTC.

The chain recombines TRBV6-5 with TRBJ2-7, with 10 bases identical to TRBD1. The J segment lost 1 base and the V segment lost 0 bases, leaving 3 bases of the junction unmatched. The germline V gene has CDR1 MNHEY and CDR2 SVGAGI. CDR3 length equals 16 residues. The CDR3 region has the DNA TGTGCCAGCAGTTACTCTGGGACAGGGGTATCCTACGAGCAGTACTTC. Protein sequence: CASSYSGTGVSYEQYF.

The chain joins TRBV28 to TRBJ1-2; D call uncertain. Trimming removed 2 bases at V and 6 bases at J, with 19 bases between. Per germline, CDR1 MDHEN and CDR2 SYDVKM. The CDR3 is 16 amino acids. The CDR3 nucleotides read TGTGCCAGCAGTTTAAGCCTGAGGACTGCCGGGGATGGCTACACCTTC. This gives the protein CASSLSLRTAGDGYTF.

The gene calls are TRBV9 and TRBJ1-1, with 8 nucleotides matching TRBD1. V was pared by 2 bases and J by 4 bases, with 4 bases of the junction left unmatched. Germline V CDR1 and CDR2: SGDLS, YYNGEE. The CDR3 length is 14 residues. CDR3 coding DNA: TGTGCCAGCAGCGTCGTCACAGGGGGCACTGAAGCTTTCTTT. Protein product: CASSVVTGGTEAFF.

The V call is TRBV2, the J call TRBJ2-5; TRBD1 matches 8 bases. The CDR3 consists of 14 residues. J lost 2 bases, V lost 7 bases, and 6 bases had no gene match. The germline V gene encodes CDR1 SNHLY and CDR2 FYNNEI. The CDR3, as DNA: TGTGCCAGCAAATTTGGGACAGGACAAGAGACCCAGTACTTC. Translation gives CASKFGTGQETQYF.

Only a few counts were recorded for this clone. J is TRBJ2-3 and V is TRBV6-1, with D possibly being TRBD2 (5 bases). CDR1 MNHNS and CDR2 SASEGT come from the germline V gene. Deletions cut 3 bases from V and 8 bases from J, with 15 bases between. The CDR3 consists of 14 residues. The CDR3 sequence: CASSDYGNSGTQYF. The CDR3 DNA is TGTGCCAGCAGTGACTATGGGAACAGCGGTACGCAGTATTTT.

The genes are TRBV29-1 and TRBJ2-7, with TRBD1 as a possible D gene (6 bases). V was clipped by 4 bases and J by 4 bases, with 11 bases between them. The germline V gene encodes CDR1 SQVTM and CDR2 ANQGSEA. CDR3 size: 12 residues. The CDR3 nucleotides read TGCAGCGTTGTGGGACAAGTGTACGAGCAGTACTTC. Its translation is CSVVGQVYEQYF.